These 8 T cell receptor beta chains originate from one sample sequenced in a study of T cell responses to AZD1222 COVID-19 vaccine (dated by TCRdb to the early 2020s). What the time point label conveys for this sample: baseline before first vaccination. Libraries were constructed by the immunoSEQ multiplex PCR assay. TCRdb obtained this table from immuneACCESS and retained in-frame rearrangements with V and J assigned. These tables miss some clones; where compared with another copy, unresolved V genes account for less than half of the shortfall, and the remainder is unexplained. This sample has under 150,000 clones in its table, and around nine tenths of those were observed once. Of the sample, approximately 5.7% is held by the ten largest clones. Material: peripheral blood, obtained on day 0 of AZD1222 vaccination. These receptors were taken from an adult in good health.

The chain employs TRBV28 and TRBJ2-7; 13 nucleotides line up with TRBD2. Per the germline V gene, CDR1 is MDHEN and CDR2 is SYDVKM. V shed 6 bases and J 3 bases; nucleotides not matched to a gene: 5. The CDR3 length is 15 residues. The CDR3 protein is CASRTGLAGIYEQYF. The CDR3 region has the DNA TGTGCCAGCAGAACGGGACTAGCGGGAATCTACGAGCAGTACTTC.

CDR3 DNA: TGTGCCAGCAGTCCCCTCCGGACAGGGATATTTGTATCCTACGAGCAGTACTTC. Translation: CASSPLRTGIFVSYEQYF. The chain couples TRBV27 to TRBJ2-7; 8 nucleotides match TRBD1. This CDR3 region has 18 residues. The V and J ends lost 5 bases and 1 base, in that order; junction bases with no gene match: 16. CDR1 and CDR2 from the germline V gene are MNHEY and SMNVEV (reference sequence).

This rearrangement joins TRBV12-3 or TRBV12-4 to TRBJ1-6; D is uncertain. Trimming removed 7 bases from V and 9 bases from J, with 13 bases in between. The CDR3 length is 13 residues. The CDR3 coding sequence is TGTGCCAGCAAAGGAATCCCGGGTTCACCCCTCCACTTT. Translation gives CASKGIPGSPLHF.

V and J are TRBV7-2 and TRBJ2-7; D perhaps matches TRBD2 (6 bases). The CDR3 is 14 residues long. Looked up from germline, CDR1 is SGHTA and CDR2 is FQGNSA. Trimming took off 4 bases at V and 4 bases at J, with 14 bases between the two ends. CDR3 bases: TGTGCCAGCAGCTCGCGACTAGTGCTTTACGAGCAGTACTTC. Protein: CASSSRLVLYEQYF.

The CDR3 DNA reads TGTGCCAGCAGCTTAGTTCCGGCGCCCCGAGAGACCCAGTACTTC. Amino acid sequence: CASSLVPAPRETQYF. V gene TRBV7-9 combines with J gene TRBJ2-5, with D unclear. The V end was cut by 1 base, the J end by 4 bases, with 13 bases between. Looked up from germline, CDR1 is SEHNR and CDR2 is FQNEAQ (reference sequence). This CDR3 is built from 15 residues.

The chain combines TRBV7-9 with TRBJ2-1, with TRBD1 as a possible D gene (5 bases). V lost 5 bases to trimming and J lost 5 bases, with 13 bases between them. The CDR3 spans 14 residues. CDR1 and CDR2 (germline): SEHNR, FQNEAQ (reference sequence). CDR3 region: CASSLYEQDNEQFF. CDR3 sequence (DNA): TGTGCCAGCAGCCTATACGAACAGGACAATGAGCAGTTCTTC.

The rearrangement uses TRBV7-9 and TRBJ2-3, with D tentatively TRBD1 (5 bases). The V end lost 2 bases, the J end lost 1 base, and 10 bases lay between the germline ends. The CDR3 consists of 15 residues. In germline, CDR1 is SEHNR, CDR2 FQNEAQ (reference sequence). In nucleotides, the CDR3 is TGTGCCAGCAGCTTACCGAGCAGGGGCACAGATACGCAGTATTTT. Translating it yields CASSLPSRGTDTQYF.

The J gene is TRBJ1-2, the V gene TRBV30; a weak D match, TRBD1 (6 bases). The CDR3 consists of 12 residues. Trimming pared 2 bases from V and 6 bases from J, leaving 10 bases between. Germline V gene data show CDR1 as GTSNPN and CDR2 as SVGIG (reference sequence). CDR3 sequence reads: CAWSRQVDGYTF. The CDR3 coding sequence is TGTGCCTGGAGTCGACAGGTGGATGGCTACACCTTC.